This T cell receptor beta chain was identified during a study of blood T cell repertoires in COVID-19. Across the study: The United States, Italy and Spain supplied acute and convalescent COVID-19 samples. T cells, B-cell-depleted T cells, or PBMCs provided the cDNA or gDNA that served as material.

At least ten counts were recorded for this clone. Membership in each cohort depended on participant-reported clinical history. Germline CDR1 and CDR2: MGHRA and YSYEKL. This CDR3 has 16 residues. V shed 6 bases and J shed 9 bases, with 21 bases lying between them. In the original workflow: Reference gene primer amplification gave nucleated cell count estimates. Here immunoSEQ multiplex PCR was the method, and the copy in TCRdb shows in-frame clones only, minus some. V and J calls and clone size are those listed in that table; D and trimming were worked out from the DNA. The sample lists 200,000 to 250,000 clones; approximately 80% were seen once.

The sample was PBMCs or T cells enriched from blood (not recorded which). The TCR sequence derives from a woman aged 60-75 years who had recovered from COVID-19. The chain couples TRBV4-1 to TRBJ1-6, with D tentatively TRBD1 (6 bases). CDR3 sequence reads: CASSLTPGGAGSPLHF. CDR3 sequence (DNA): TGCGCCAGCAGTCTCACGCCGGGGGGCGCGGGTTCACCCCTCCACTTT.